A selection of T cell receptor beta chains follows, all from one sample in a study of T cell repertoires in cytomegalovirus infection. TCRdb re-called the reads through MiXCR, storing one row per CDR3 protein. The sample includes around 100,000 distinct CDR3 sequences, 15% to 20% seen only once; the top ten take approximately 7.9%. The sample was PBMCs. The receptor source for this set is a human donor in good health (CMV status not recorded). Some clones in this sample may be carry-over from other donors' samples. Both conserved end residues are part of each CDR3. Clone size is stated in some rows and not others, as once, few, many or a class when expanded.

v_gene: TRBV20-1
j_gene: TRBJ1-5
abundance: few
CDR3aa: CSARVMEGANQPQHF

v_gene: TRBV7-9
j_gene: TRBJ1-4
abundance: many
CDR3aa: CASSFSQGGEKLFF

v_gene: TRBV10-3
j_gene: TRBJ1-2
abundance: -
CDR3aa: CAISEGQAYGYTF

v_gene: TRBV2
j_gene: TRBJ1-6
abundance: -
CDR3aa: CASISDRGYSPLHF

v_gene: TRBV2
j_gene: TRBJ2-1
abundance: -
CDR3aa: CASSEEGGGYEQFF

v_gene: TRBV25-1
j_gene: TRBJ2-2
abundance: many
CDR3aa: CASSERGVSGAGELFF

v_gene: TRBV2
j_gene: TRBJ1-1
abundance: many
CDR3aa: CASRENTEAFF

v_gene: TRBV28
j_gene: TRBJ1-6
abundance: few
CDR3aa: CASSPVGDNSPLHF

v_gene: TRBV28
j_gene: TRBJ2-4
abundance: -
CDR3aa: CASCGSLRANIQYF

v_gene: TRBV2
j_gene: TRBJ1-1
abundance: -
CDR3aa: CASRWDTEAFF

v_gene: TRBV27
j_gene: TRBJ1-2
abundance: many
CDR3aa: CASSLSRDGGYTF

v_gene: TRBV14
j_gene: TRBJ2-5
abundance: few
CDR3aa: CASSQDRGLAGEKETQYF

v_gene: TRBV28
j_gene: TRBJ2-7
abundance: -
CDR3aa: CVSSSGQHSYEQYF

v_gene: TRBV2
j_gene: TRBJ1-5
abundance: -
CDR3aa: CASRGVDIDQPQHF

v_gene: TRBV27
j_gene: TRBJ1-2
abundance: many
CDR3aa: CASSSKSNYGYTF